This paragraph reports one T cell receptor (beta chain). This record comes from a study of regulatory T cells in long-lasting Graves disease. This CDR3 has 13 amino acids. Trimming stripped 4 bases from V and 7 bases from J, with 13 bases between. In germline, CDR1 is MNHEY, CDR2 SMNVEV (reference sequence). Time point described: newly diagnosed GD, antithyroid drugs for less than 3 months. There was RNA extracted from PBMCs, and the TCR library was made from it. Libraries of TCR beta came from iRepertoire HTBI primers plus Arm-PCR of CDR3 regions. TCRdb reprocessed the multiplex PCR reads with MiXCR, giving one entry per CDR3 protein. Among 250,000 to 300,000 distinct CDR3 sequences listed, about 18% were seen once. The same sample was also used in a study of T cells in Graves' hyperthyroidism and ophthalmopathy.

V usage is TRBV27 and J usage is TRBJ2-5; a weak D match, TRBD2 (6 bases). The sequence came from a young woman with Graves disease. The source material was peripheral blood mononuclear cells (PBMCs), sampled at new diagnosis, from a patient treated with antithyroid drugs. The CDR3 sequence: CASSSTRRGTQYF. The CDR3 bases are TGTGCCAGCAGTTCGACTAGGAGGGGGACCCAGTACTTC.